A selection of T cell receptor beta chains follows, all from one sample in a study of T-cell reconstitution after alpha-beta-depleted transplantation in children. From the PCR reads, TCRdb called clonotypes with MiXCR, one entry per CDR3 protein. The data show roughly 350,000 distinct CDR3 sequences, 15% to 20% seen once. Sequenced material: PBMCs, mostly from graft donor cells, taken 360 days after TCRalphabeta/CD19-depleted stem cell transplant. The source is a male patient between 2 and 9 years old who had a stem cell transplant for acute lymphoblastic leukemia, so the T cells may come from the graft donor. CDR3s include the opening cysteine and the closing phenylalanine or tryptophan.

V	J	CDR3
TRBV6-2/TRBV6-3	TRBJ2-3	CASSYSTSPWVDTQYF
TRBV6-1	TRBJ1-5	CASSDVRNQPQHF
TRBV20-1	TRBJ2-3	CSGDGLSDTDTQYF
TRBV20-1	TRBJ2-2	CSARPPGHSANTGELFF
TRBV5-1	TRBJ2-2	CATAKATGELFF
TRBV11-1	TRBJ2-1	CASSWRMGQGIYNEQFF
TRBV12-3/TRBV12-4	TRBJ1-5	CASSVLGQPQHF
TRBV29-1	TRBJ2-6	CSVDSPSGANVLTF
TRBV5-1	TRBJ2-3	CASSLAGGGADTQYF
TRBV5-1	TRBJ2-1	CASSSRGLARSSSYNEQFF
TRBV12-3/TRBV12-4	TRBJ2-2	CASSLVGRGAGELFF